Here is one T cell receptor (beta chain) with its context. The target antigen is unknown. The data were taken from a study of TIL therapy for anti-PD-1-resistant metastatic lung cancer. Study information: Most patients had lung adenocarcinoma. Tumors carried a median 1.5 non-synonymous mutations per megabase. Notes on the study in general: Many TIL product clones were absent from baseline tumor, suggesting clonal contraction.

Indicated time point: pre-treatment sample, taken before nivolumab and TIL therapy. Most excised metastases sampled were pleural nodules or supraclavicular lymph nodes. Enrollment ran from 2017 to January 2020. V was cut by 3 bases and J by 3 bases, with 12 bases left in between. Germline V CDR1 and CDR2: MDHEN, SYDVKM. The CDR3 totals 14 residues. The immunoSEQ assay was v3. Profiled with immunoSEQ multiplex PCR; TCRdb holds only in-frame clones, not every one. Of over a thousand clones detected, roughly 75% appear once; the ten largest clones hold approximately 9%. The sequence derives from a person aged 25 to 80 with non-small cell lung cancer. The sequences come from tumor tissue, collected at baseline. The chain recombines TRBV28 with TRBJ2-7; D possibly matches TRBD1 or TRBD2 (5 bases each). The CDR3 loop reads CASSFMGVGYEQYF. The CDR3 DNA sequence: TGTGCCAGCAGTTTTATGGGGGTGGGCTACGAGCAGTACTTC. Based on the CDR3 plus reference TRBV28 and TRBJ2-7, the full variable domain is DVKVTQSSRYLVKRTGEKVFLECVQDMDHENMFWYRQDPGLGLRLIYFSYDVKMKEKGDIPEGYSVSREKKERFSLILESASTNQTSMYLCASSFMGVGYEQYFGPGTRLTVT.